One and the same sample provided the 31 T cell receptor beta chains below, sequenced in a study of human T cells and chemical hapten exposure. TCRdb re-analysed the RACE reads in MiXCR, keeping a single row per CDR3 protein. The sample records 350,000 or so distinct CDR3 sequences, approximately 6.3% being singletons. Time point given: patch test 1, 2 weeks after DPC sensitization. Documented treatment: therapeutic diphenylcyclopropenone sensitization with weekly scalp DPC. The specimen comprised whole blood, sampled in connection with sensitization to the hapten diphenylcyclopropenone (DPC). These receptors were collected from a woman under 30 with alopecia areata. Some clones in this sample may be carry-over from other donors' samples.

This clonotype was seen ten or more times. CDR3 nucleotide sequence: TGTGCCAGCAGATCAGACAGGGTTGGCACAGATACGCAGTATTTT. It translates to CASRSDRVGTDTQYF. The rearrangement uses TRBV28 and TRBJ2-3, with 7 bases that match TRBD1. Losses at the gene ends were 6 bases for V and 1 base for J; bases not matched to a gene: 7. Germline assignment: CDR1 MDHEN and CDR2 SYDVKM. CDR3 length: 15 residues.

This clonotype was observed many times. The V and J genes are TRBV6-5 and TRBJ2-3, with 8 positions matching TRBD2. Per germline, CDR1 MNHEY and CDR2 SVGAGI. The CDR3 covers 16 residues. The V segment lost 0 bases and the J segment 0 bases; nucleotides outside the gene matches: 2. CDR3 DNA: TGTGCCAGCAGTTACTCGAGCGGGGGAAGCACAGATACGCAGTATTTT. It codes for CASSYSSGGSTDTQYF.

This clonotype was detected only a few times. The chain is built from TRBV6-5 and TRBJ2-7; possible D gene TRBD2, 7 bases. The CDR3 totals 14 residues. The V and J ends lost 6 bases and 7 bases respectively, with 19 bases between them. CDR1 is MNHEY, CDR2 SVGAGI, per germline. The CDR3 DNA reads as TGTGCCAGCAGCGCGGGACGGGGGGCCGGAGAGCAGTACTTC. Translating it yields CASSAGRGAGEQYF.

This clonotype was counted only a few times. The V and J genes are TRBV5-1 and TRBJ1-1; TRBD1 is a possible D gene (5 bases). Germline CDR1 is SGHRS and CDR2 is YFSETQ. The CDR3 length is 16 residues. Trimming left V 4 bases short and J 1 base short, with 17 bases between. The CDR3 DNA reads TGCGCCAGCAGCGGTGGGGCATCTAGTGCGAACACTGAAGCTTTCTTT. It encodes CASSGGASSANTEAFF.

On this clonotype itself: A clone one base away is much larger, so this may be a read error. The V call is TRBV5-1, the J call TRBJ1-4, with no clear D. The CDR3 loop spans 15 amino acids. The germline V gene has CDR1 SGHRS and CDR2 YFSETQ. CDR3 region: CTSSRDGSQEEKLFF. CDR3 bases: TGCACCAGCAGTCGCGACGGCAGCCAAGAGGAAAAACTGTTTTTT.

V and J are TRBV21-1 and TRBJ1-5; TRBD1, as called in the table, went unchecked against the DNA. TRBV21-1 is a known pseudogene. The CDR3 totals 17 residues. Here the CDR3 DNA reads TGTGCCAGCAGCAAAGAAAAGGTTAGGGACAAAAATCAGCCCCAGCATTTT. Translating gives CASSKEKVRDKNQPQHF.

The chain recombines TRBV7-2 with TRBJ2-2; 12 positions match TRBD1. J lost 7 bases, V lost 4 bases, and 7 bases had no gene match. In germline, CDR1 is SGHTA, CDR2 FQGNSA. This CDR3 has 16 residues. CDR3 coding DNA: TGTGCCAGCAGCTGGGGACAGGGGGCAATTGGCGGGGAGCTGTTTTTT. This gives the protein CASSWGQGAIGGELFF. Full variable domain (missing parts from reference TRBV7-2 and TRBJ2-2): GAGVSQSPSNKVTEKGKDVELRCDPISGHTALYWYRQSLGQGLEFLIYFQGNSAPDKSGLPSDRFSAERTGGSVSTLTIQRTQQEDSAVYLCASSWGQGAIGGELFFGEGSRLTVL.

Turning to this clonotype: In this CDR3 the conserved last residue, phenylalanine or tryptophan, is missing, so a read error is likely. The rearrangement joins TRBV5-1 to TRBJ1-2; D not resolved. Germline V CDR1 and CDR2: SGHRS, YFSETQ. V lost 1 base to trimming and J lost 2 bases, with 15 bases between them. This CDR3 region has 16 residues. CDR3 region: CASSLPHRGGNYGYTY. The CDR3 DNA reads TGCGCCAGCAGCTTGCCCCATCGTGGAGGGAACTATGGCTACACCTAC.

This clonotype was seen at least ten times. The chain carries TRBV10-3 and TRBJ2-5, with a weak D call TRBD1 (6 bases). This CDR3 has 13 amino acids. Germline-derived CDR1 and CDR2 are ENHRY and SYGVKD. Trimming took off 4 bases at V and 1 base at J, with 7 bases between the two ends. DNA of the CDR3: TGTGCCATCAGTGGGACAGTCCAAGAGACCCAGTACTTC. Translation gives CAISGTVQETQYF.

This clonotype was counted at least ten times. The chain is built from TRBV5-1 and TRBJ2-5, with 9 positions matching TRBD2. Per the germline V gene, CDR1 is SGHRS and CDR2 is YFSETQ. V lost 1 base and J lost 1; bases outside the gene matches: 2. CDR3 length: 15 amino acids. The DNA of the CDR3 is TGCGCCAGCAGCTTGATTAGCGGGGGCCAAGAGACCCAGTACTTC. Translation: CASSLISGGQETQYF.

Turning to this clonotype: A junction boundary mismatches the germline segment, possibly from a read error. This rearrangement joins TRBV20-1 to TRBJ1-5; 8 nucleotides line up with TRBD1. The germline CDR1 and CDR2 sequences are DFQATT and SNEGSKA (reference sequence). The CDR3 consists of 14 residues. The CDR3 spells CSAVGQGSDQPQHF. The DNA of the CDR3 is TGCAGTGCCGTTGGACAGGGTAGCGATCAGCCCCAGCATTTT.

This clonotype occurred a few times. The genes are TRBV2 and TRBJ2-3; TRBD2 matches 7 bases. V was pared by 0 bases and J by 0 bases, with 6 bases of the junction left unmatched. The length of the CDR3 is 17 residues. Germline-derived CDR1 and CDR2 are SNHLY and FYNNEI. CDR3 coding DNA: TGTGCCAGCAGTGAAGCGCAGACTAGCCGGAGCACAGATACGCAGTATTTT. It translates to CASSEAQTSRSTDTQYF.

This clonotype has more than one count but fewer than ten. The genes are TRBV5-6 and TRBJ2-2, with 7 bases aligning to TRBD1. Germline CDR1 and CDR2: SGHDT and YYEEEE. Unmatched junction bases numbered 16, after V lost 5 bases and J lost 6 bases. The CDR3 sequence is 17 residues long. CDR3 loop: CASRLTDRVIRAGELFF. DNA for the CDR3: TGTGCCAGCAGACTGACTGACAGGGTTATCAGGGCCGGGGAGCTGTTTTTT.

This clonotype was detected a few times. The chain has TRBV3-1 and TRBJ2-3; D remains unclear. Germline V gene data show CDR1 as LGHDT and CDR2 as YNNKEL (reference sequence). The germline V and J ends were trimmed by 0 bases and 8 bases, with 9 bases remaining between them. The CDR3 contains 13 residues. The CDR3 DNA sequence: TGTGCCAGCAGCCAAGAGCCAGCAGCTACGCAGTATTTT. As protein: CASSQEPAATQYF.

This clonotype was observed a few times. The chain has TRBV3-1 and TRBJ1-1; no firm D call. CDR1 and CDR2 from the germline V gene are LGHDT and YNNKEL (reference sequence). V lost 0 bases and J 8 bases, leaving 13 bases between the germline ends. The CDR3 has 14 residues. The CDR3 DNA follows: TGTGCCAGCAGCCAAGATCGAACCCTGCGGGAAGCTTTCTTT. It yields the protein CASSQDRTLREAFF. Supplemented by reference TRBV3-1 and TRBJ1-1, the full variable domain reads DTAVSQTPKYLVTQMGNDKSIKCEQNLGHDTMYWYKQDSKKFLKIMFSYNNKELIINETVPNRFSPKSPDKAHLNLHINSLELGDSAVYFCASSQDRTLREAFFGQGTRLTVV.

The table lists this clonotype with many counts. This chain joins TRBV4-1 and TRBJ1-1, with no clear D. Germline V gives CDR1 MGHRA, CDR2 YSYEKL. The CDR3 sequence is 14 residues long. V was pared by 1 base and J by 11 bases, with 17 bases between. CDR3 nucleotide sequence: TGCGCCAGCAGCCAAGTTGCGGACCCCCATTGGGCTTTCTTT. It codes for CASSQVADPHWAFF.

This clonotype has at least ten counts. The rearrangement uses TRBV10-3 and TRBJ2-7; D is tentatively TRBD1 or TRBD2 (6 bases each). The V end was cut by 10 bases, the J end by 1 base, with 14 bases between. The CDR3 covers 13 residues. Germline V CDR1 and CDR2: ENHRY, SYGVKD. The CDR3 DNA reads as TGTGCCACCGCGGGGACACGGTCCTACGAGCAGTACTTC. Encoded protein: CATAGTRSYEQYF.

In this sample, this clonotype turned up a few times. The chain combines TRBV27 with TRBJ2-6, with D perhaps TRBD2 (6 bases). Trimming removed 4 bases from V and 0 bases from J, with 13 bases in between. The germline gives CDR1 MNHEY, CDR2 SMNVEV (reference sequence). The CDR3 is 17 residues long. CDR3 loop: CASSSGDGYSGANVLTF. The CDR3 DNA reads TGTGCCAGCAGTTCGGGGGACGGGTACTCTGGGGCCAACGTCCTGACTTTC.

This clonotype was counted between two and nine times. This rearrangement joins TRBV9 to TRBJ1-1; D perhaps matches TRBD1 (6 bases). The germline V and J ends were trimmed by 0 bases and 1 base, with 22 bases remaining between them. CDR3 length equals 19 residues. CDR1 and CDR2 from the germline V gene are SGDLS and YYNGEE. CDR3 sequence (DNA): TGTGCCAGCAGCGTAGAGTCCGGGGGCAGGGTCGGAGGGAACACTGAAGCTTTCTTT. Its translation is CASSVESGGRVGGNTEAFF.

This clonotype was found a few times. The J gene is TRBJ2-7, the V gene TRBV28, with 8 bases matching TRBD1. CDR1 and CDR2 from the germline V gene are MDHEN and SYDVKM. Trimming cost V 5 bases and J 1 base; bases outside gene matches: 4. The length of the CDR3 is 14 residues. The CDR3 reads CASSITGGSYEQYF. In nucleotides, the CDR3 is TGTGCCAGCAGTATTACAGGGGGTTCCTACGAGCAGTACTTC.

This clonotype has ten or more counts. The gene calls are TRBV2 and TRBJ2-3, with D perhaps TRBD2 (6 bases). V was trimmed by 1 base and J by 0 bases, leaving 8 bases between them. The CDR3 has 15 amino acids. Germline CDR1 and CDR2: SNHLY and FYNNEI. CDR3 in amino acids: CASSEVGTSTDTQYF. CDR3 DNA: TGTGCCAGCAGTGAAGTAGGGACTAGCACAGATACGCAGTATTTT.

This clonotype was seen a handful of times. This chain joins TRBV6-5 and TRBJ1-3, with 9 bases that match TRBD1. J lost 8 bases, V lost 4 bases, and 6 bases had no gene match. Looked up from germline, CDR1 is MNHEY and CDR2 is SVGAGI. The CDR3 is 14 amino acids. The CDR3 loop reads CASSLIQGADTIYF. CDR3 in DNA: TGTGCCAGCAGTTTGATACAGGGGGCGGACACCATATATTTT.

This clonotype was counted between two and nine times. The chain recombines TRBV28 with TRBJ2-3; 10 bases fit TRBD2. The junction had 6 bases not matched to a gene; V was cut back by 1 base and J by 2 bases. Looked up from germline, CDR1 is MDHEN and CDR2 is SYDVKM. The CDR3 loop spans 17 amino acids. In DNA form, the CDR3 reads TGTGCCAGCAGTTTATACGCTAGCGGGGGCAACACAGATACGCAGTATTTT. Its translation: CASSLYASGGNTDTQYF.

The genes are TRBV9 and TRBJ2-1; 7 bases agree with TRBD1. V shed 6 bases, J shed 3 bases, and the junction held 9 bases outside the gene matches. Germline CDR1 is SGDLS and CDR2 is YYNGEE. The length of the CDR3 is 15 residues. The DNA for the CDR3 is TGTGCCAGCACCAAAGGACAGGCGATCTACAATGAGCAGTTCTTC. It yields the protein CASTKGQAIYNEQFF.

The CDR3 DNA follows: TGTGCCAGCAGCTTATTACTCCCTGCAGAGACCCAGTACTTC. Protein: CASSLLLPAETQYF. The V and J genes are TRBV7-9 and TRBJ2-5; D is undetermined. Germline-derived CDR1 and CDR2 are SEHNR and FQNEAQ (reference sequence). The CDR3 runs 14 residues. V lost 2 bases, J lost 4 bases, and 11 bases lay in between. The full variable domain, with the rest looked up from reference TRBV7-9 and TRBJ2-5, is DTGVSQNPRHKITKRGQNVTFRCDPISEHNRLYWYRQTLGQGPEFLTYFQNEAQLEKSRLLSDRFSAERPKGSFSTLEIQRTEQGDSAMYLCASSLLLPAETQYFGPGTRLLVL.

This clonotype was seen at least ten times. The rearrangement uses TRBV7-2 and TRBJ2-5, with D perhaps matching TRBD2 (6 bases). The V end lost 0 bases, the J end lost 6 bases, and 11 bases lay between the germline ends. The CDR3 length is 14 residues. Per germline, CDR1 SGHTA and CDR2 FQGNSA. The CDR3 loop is CASSLAGTRKTQYF. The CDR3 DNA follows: TGTGCCAGCAGCTTAGCGGGGACTCGGAAGACCCAGTACTTC.

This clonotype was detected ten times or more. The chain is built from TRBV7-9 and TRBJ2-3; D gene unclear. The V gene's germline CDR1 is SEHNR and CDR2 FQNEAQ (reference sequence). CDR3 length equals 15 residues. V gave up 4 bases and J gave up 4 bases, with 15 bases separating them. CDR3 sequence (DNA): TGTGCCAGCAGCTCCAACCTTCGGTGGCCAGATACGCAGTATTTT. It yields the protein CASSSNLRWPDTQYF.

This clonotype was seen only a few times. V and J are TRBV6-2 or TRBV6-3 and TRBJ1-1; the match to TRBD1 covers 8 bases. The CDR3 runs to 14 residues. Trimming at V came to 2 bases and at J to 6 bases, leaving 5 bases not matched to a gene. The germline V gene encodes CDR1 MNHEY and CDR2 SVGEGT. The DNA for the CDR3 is TGTGCCAGCAGTTACACGGGACAGGCGTCTGAAGCTTTCTTT. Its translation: CASSYTGQASEAFF.

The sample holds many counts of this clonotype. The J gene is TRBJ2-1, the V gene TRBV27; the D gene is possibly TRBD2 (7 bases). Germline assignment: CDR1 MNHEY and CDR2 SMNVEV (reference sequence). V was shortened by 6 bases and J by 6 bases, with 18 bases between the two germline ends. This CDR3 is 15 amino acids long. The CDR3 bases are TGTGCCAGCAGATTTGGGGGGGGCCCTGTCAATGAGCAGTTCTTC. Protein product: CASRFGGGPVNEQFF.

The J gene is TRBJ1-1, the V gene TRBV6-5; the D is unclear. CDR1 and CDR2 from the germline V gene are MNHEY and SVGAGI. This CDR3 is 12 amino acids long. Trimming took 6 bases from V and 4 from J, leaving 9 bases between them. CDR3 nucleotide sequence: TGTGCCAGCAGCCGCGTGGGCACTGAAGCTTTCTTT. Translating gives CASSRVGTEAFF.

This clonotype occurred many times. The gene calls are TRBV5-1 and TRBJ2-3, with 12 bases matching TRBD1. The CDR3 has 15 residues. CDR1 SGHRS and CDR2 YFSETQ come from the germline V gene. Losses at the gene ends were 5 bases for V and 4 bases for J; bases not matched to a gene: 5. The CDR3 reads CASRRDRGQADTQYF. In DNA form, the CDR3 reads TGCGCCAGCAGAAGGGACAGGGGGCAGGCAGATACGCAGTATTTT.